A single sample is the source of the 13 T cell receptor beta chains below, sequenced in a study of CD8 T cells in Susac syndrome. About 0.45 to 1 ug RNA was reverse transcribed with random hexamers. TCRdb reprocessed the immunoSEQ multiplex PCR reads with MiXCR, giving one entry per CDR3 protein. This table has 150,000 to 200,000 distinct CDR3 sequences, approximately 94% appearing once. The sample comprised CD4+ T cells from PBMCs. The receptors come from a human donor with Susac syndrome.

The chain uses TRBV5-1 and TRBJ1-1, with D uncertain. The CDR3 is 11 residues long. CDR1 SGHRS and CDR2 YFSETQ come from the germline V gene. The germline V and J ends were trimmed by 7 bases and 5 bases, with 9 bases remaining between them. For the CDR3, the DNA is TGCGCCAGCGGATTGGGTACTGAAGCTTTCTTT. Its translation is CASGLGTEAFF.

The gene calls are TRBV30 and TRBJ1-6; no clear D gene. The CDR3 is 16 residues long. The germline V gene has CDR1 GTSNPN and CDR2 SVGIG (reference sequence). V shed 3 bases and J shed 8 bases, with 20 bases lying between them. The CDR3 bases are TGTGCCTGGAGCCCCGGCTTCGGGTATATGGATTCACCCCTCCACTTT. This codes for CAWSPGFGYMDSPLHF. Full variable domain (outside the CDR3, taken from reference TRBV30 and TRBJ1-6): SQTIHQWPATLVQPVGSPLSLECTVEGTSNPNLYWYRQAAGRGLQLLFYSVGIGQISSEVPQNLSASRPQDRQFILSSKKLLLSDSGFYLCAWSPGFGYMDSPLHFGNGTRLTVT.

This chain links TRBV20-1 with TRBJ2-5; D remains ambiguous. The V gene's germline CDR1 is DFQATT and CDR2 SNEGSKA (reference sequence). The germline V and J ends were trimmed by 2 bases and 4 bases, with 14 bases remaining between them. This CDR3 is 14 amino acids long. The CDR3 DNA follows: TGCAGTGCTAGATCCGAAGGAACTGGAGAGACCCAGTACTTC. Protein: CSARSEGTGETQYF.

This clonotype is a singleton in its sample. The chain combines TRBV7-8 with TRBJ1-5; D is possibly TRBD1 (5 bases). Trimming cost V 5 bases and J 9 bases, with 14 bases left between them. There are 13 residues in the CDR3. Germline values: CDR1 SGHVS, CDR2 FQNEAQ. The CDR3 sequence is CASSAERGRPQHF. CDR3 nucleotide sequence: TGTGCCAGCAGCGCAGAGAGGGGTCGGCCCCAGCATTTT.

This chain joins TRBV9 and TRBJ1-1, with TRBD1 identical over 9 bases. Germline V gene sequence: CDR1 SGDLS, CDR2 YYNGEE. CDR3 length: 16 residues. After removal of 0 bases from V and 5 bases from J, the junction contained 8 bases not matched to a gene. CDR3: CASSVATGGQGTEAFF. In DNA form, the CDR3 reads TGTGCCAGCAGCGTAGCTACAGGGGGACAGGGAACTGAAGCTTTCTTT.

This chain links TRBV5-6 with TRBJ2-2; D may match TRBD1 or TRBD2 (5 bases each). The CDR3 loop spans 16 amino acids. Per germline, CDR1 SGHDT and CDR2 YYEEEE. Trimming left V 3 bases short and J 9 bases short, with 21 bases between. CDR3 bases: TGTGCCAGCAGCTCCGGGACCTGGTCAAATCACAGGGAGCTGTTTTTT. This sequence encodes CASSSGTWSNHRELFF. Looking up the rest from reference TRBV5-6 and TRBJ2-2 gives the full variable domain: DAGVTQSPTHLIKTRGQQVTLRCSPKSGHDTVSWYQQALGQGPQFIFQYYEEEERQRGNFPDRFSGHQFPNYSSELNVNALLLGDSALYLCASSSGTWSNHRELFFGEGSRLTVL.

The rearrangement uses TRBV20-1 and TRBJ2-3, with 7 bases matching TRBD2. This CDR3 is 14 amino acids long. Germline V lookup: CDR1 DFQATT, CDR2 SNEGSKA (reference sequence). J lost 2 bases, V lost 7 bases, and 9 bases had no gene match. This CDR3 reads CSVNLAAHTDTQYF. The CDR3 DNA reads as TGCAGTGTCAATCTAGCGGCCCACACAGATACGCAGTATTTT.

This rearrangement joins TRBV2 to TRBJ2-7; weak D call: TRBD1 (6 bases). V was pared by 8 bases and J by 2 bases, with 13 bases between. Germline lookup yields CDR1 SNHLY and CDR2 FYNNEI. The CDR3 extends over 13 amino acids. The CDR3 nucleotides read TGTGCCAGCCGGACAGAGGGGGCCTACGAGCAGTACTTC. This translates into CASRTEGAYEQYF.

The chain is built from TRBV24-1 and TRBJ2-3, with D possibly matching TRBD2 (6 bases). The V and J ends lost 3 bases and 4 bases respectively, with 16 bases between them. Germline V gene lookup returns CDR1 KGHDR and CDR2 SFDVKD. This CDR3 is built from 16 residues. This CDR3 reads CATSDPMGRPPDTQYF. CDR3 in DNA: TGTGCCACCAGTGATCCAATGGGGAGGCCCCCAGATACGCAGTATTTT.

The chain uses TRBV20-1 and TRBJ1-6; maybe TRBD1 (5 bases). CDR1 DFQATT and CDR2 SNEGSKA come from the germline V gene (reference sequence). The V and J ends lost 0 bases and 3 bases respectively, with 9 bases between them. The CDR3 loop spans 15 amino acids. CDR3 nucleotides: TGCAGTGCTAGAGAGGGGCAGCTCTATAATTCACCCCTCCACTTT. Its translation is CSAREGQLYNSPLHF.

The V and J genes are TRBV29-1 and TRBJ2-1; 9 bases align to TRBD1. V was clipped by 6 bases and J by 0 bases; unmatched bases: 6. Germline lookup yields CDR1 SQVTM and CDR2 ANQGSEA. CDR3 length equals 15 residues. Written as DNA, the CDR3 is TGCAGCGTGGGGTTGACAGGGGGCTCCTACAATGAGCAGTTCTTC. It yields the protein CSVGLTGGSYNEQFF.

CDR3 DNA sequence: TGTGCCAGCAGTTTACCCGGGACCGGACTCGAGCAGTACTTC. Translation: CASSLPGTGLEQYF. The chain combines TRBV28 with TRBJ2-7; D could derive from TRBD1 or TRBD2 (5 bases each). CDR1 is MDHEN, CDR2 SYDVKM, per germline. V was shortened by 2 bases and J by 6 bases, with 14 bases between the two germline ends. The CDR3 extends over 14 amino acids.

The chain is built from TRBV20-1 and TRBJ2-3; D not certain. The germline V gene has CDR1 DFQATT and CDR2 SNEGSKA (reference sequence). The CDR3 length is 13 residues. V was pared by 3 bases and J by 2 bases, with 9 bases between. CDR3 bases: TGCAGTGCTAGTTTGCGGAACACAGATACGCAGTATTTT. It yields the protein CSASLRNTDTQYF.